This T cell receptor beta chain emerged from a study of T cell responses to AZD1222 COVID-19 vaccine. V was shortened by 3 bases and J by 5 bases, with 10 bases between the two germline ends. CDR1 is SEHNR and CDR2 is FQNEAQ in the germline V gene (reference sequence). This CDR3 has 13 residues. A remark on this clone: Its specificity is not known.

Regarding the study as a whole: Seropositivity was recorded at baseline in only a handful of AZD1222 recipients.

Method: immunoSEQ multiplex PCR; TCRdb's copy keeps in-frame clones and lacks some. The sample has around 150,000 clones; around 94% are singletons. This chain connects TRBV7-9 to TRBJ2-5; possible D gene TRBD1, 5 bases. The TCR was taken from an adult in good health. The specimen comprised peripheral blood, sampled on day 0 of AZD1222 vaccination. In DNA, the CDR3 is TGTGCCAGCAGCTTGTCAGGGTTCGAGACCCAGTACTTC. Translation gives CASSLSGFETQYF.